This TCR beta chain originates from a study of shared clonotypes between healthy human individuals. Comments on this clone: Antigen specificity is unknown.

Study donors comprised healthy, HIV-negative adults devoid of recent acute infection or vaccination. The protocol was immunoSEQ multiplex PCR, while the TCRdb copy is restricted to in-frame clones and leaves out a portion. The repertoire holds 2,500,000 or so clones, with just under 95% as singletons. This CDR3 has 14 residues. The germline V gene has CDR1 LNHNV and CDR2 YYDKDF (reference sequence). V gave up 7 bases and J gave up 4 bases, with 14 bases separating them. Regarding the study as a whole: Around 5% was the fraction of naive CD4 clonotypes found shared across several donors.

This receptor was identified in a man in his late teens or twenties in good health. Some clones in this sample may be carry-over from other donors' samples. V usage is TRBV15 and J usage is TRBJ2-1; D ambiguous. Source material: naive CD4+ T cells from PBMCs. Described subset: CD45RA+ positively selected. The CDR3 reads CATTNGLRYNEQFF. The CDR3 DNA follows: TGTGCCACCACGAATGGGCTACGGTACAATGAGCAGTTCTTC.